Listed below are T cell receptor beta chains from one sample, sequenced in a study of CD8+CD57+ T cells in acquired aplastic anemia. TCRdb re-called the reads through MiXCR, storing one row per CDR3 protein. Of 150,000 to 200,000 distinct CDR3 sequences listed, under 70% were seen once; the top ten hold 40% to 55%. The specimen sequenced was sorted CD4+, CD8+, or CD8+CD57+ T cells (not recorded which) from PBMCs. These receptor sequences come from a human donor with severe aplastic anemia or a healthy control (not recorded which). The CDR3 runs from the conserved cysteine through the conserved F or W. A D gene is named only where the DNA matches it firmly. Expanded clones are given a class, and other clones once, few, many or no size at all.

J gene: TRBJ2-3; clone size: once; V gene: TRBV7-9; D gene: TRBD2; CDR3 DNA: TGTGCCAGCAGCAGTAACGGACTAGTATTGACAGATACGCAGTATTTT; CDR3 protein: CASSSNGLVLTDTQYF
J gene: TRBJ1-2; clone size: many; V gene: TRBV11-2; D gene: -; CDR3 DNA: TGTGCCAGCAGCTTAGCCAGCAGTACTAACTATGGCTACACCTTC; CDR3 protein: CASSLASSTNYGYTF
J gene: TRBJ2-2; clone size: -; V gene: TRBV9; D gene: -; CDR3 DNA: TGTGCCAGCAGCGTAGGTGGCAGGGCTGACGGGGAGCTGTTTTTT; CDR3 protein: CASSVGGRADGELFF
J gene: TRBJ1-6; clone size: few; V gene: TRBV10-3; D gene: TRBD1; CDR3 DNA: TGTGCCATCAGTGGGACAGGGGGCAAATCACCCCTCCACTTT; CDR3 protein: CAISGTGGKSPLHF
J gene: TRBJ2-7; clone size: -; V gene: TRBV27; D gene: -; CDR3 DNA: TGTGCCAGCACGTTTCGGACCAACAACTACGAGCAGTACTTC; CDR3 protein: CASTFRTNNYEQYF
J gene: TRBJ2-7; clone size: once; V gene: TRBV5-1; D gene: -; CDR3 DNA: TGCGCCAGTAGGGAACCCCCACTCTACGAGCAGTACTTC; CDR3 protein: CASREPPLYEQYF
J gene: TRBJ2-7; clone size: -; V gene: TRBV20-1; D gene: TRBD1; CDR3 DNA: TGCAGTGCAACAGGGGACCACGAGCAGTACTTC; CDR3 protein: CSATGDHEQYF
J gene: TRBJ1-2; clone size: -; V gene: TRBV20-1; D gene: -; CDR3 DNA: TGCAGTGCTAGACTATGGGACACGTATGGCCACACCTTC; CDR3 protein: CSARLWDTYGHTF
J gene: TRBJ2-2; clone size: many; V gene: TRBV24-1; D gene: -; CDR3 DNA: TGTGCCACCAGCAGTTTGGACTCCCCACCGTTCGGGGAGCTGTTTTTT; CDR3 protein: CATSSLDSPPFGELFF
J gene: TRBJ1-1; clone size: -; V gene: TRBV24-1; D gene: TRBD1; CDR3 DNA: TGTGCCACCTCAAACACAGGGGGCACTGAAGCTTTCTTT; CDR3 protein: CATSNTGGTEAFF
J gene: TRBJ1-5; clone size: few; V gene: TRBV7-2; D gene: -; CDR3 DNA: TGTGCCAGCAGCTTAGCCGCTTTATCCTCGATGCCTCAGCCCCAGCATTTT; CDR3 protein: CASSLAALSSMPQPQHF
J gene: TRBJ1-6; clone size: -; V gene: TRBV7-2; D gene: -; CDR3 DNA: TGTGCCAGCAGCCGACGGTTTAATTCACCCCTCCACTTT; CDR3 protein: CASSRRFNSPLHF
J gene: TRBJ2-7; clone size: -; V gene: TRBV19; D gene: TRBD2; CDR3 DNA: TGTGCCAGTAGTATAGTCACTAGCGGCTCCTACGAGCAGTACTTC; CDR3 protein: CASSIVTSGSYEQYF
J gene: TRBJ2-2; clone size: -; V gene: TRBV7-7; D gene: -; CDR3 DNA: TGTGCTAGCAGCACCAACACCGGGGAGCTGTTTTTT; CDR3 protein: CASSTNTGELFF
J gene: TRBJ1-4; clone size: many; V gene: TRBV11-2; D gene: -; CDR3 DNA: TGTGCCAGCAGCCCGCCACAGGGATACCAGCGTTATGTGACTAATGAAAAACTGTTTTTT; CDR3 protein: CASSPPQGYQRYVTNEKLFF
J gene: TRBJ2-5; clone size: once; V gene: TRBV7-6; D gene: -; CDR3 DNA: TGTGCCAGCAGCATCCAAGACGGCTACCAAGAGACCCAGTACTTC; CDR3 protein: CASSIQDGYQETQYF
J gene: TRBJ1-5; clone size: -; V gene: TRBV19; D gene: -; CDR3 DNA: TGTGCCAGTAGTATAGAGATTGGACAATTGCAGCCCCAGCATTTT; CDR3 protein: CASSIEIGQLQPQHF
J gene: TRBJ2-2; clone size: once; V gene: TRBV6-5; D gene: -; CDR3 DNA: TGTGCCAGCAGTTACTCCGACAGAAACACCGGGGAGCTGTTTTTT; CDR3 protein: CASSYSDRNTGELFF
J gene: TRBJ2-2; clone size: -; V gene: TRBV19; D gene: -; CDR3 DNA: TGTGCCAGTAGTATCACTAGTGGGGAGCTGTTTTTT; CDR3 protein: CASSITSGELFF
J gene: TRBJ1-1; clone size: -; V gene: TRBV20-1; D gene: -; CDR3 DNA: TGCAGTGCTATAGAACAACTCCACACTGAAGCTTTCTTT; CDR3 protein: CSAIEQLHTEAFF
J gene: TRBJ2-7; clone size: once; V gene: TRBV7-9; D gene: TRBD2; CDR3 DNA: TGTGCCAGCAGCACCGGGACTAGCGGAACCAACGAGCAGTACTTC; CDR3 protein: CASSTGTSGTNEQYF
J gene: TRBJ2-2; clone size: -; V gene: TRBV6-2/TRBV6-3; D gene: -; CDR3 DNA: TGTGCCAGCAGTTATGTAGCCGCTGATAACACCGGGGAGCTGTTTTTT; CDR3 protein: CASSYVAADNTGELFF
J gene: TRBJ2-7; clone size: -; V gene: TRBV10-3; D gene: TRBD2; CDR3 DNA: TGTGCCATCAGTCTGGATGCGGGACTAGCGGATTCCTACGAGCAGTACTTC; CDR3 protein: CAISLDAGLADSYEQYF
J gene: TRBJ2-1; clone size: -; V gene: TRBV10-1; D gene: -; CDR3 DNA: TGCGCCAGCAGTGAGGGCGGGAACTCCTACAATGAGCAGTTCTTC; CDR3 protein: CASSEGGNSYNEQFF
J gene: TRBJ1-1; clone size: -; V gene: TRBV5-6; D gene: -; CDR3 DNA: TGTGCCAGCAGCCTAGTGAACACTGAAGTTTTCTTT; CDR3 protein: CASSLVNTEVFF
J gene: TRBJ2-7; clone size: -; V gene: TRBV7-9; D gene: TRBD2; CDR3 DNA: TGTGCCAGCAGCTTTTCGAGCGGGGCGAGCTCCTACGAGCAGTACTTC; CDR3 protein: CASSFSSGASSYEQYF
J gene: TRBJ2-7; clone size: -; V gene: TRBV5-1; D gene: -; CDR3 DNA: TGCGCCAGCAGCTTGGAGCACCACTACGAGCAGTACTTC; CDR3 protein: CASSLEHHYEQYF
J gene: TRBJ1-4; clone size: once; V gene: TRBV2; D gene: TRBD1; CDR3 DNA: TGTGCCAGCAGCCACGACAGGGTAGAGGAAAAACTGTTTTTT; CDR3 protein: CASSHDRVEEKLFF
J gene: TRBJ2-7; clone size: few; V gene: TRBV7-3; D gene: -; CDR3 DNA: TGTGCCAGCAGCATAAGACCTAGCATCGGTTACGAGCAGTACTTC; CDR3 protein: CASSIRPSIGYEQYF
J gene: TRBJ2-7; clone size: -; V gene: TRBV5-1; D gene: TRBD2; CDR3 DNA: TGTGCCAGCAGCTTAGGGCGGTCTAGCGGCATCTACGAGCAGTACTTC; CDR3 protein: CASSLGRSSGIYEQYF
J gene: TRBJ2-2; clone size: -; V gene: TRBV24-1; D gene: -; CDR3 DNA: TGTGCCACCAGTGAGGAAGGAGGGGAGTTGTTTTTT; CDR3 protein: CATSEEGGELFF
J gene: TRBJ1-1; clone size: -; V gene: TRBV29-1; D gene: TRBD1; CDR3 DNA: TGCAGCGCCGGGGACAGCACTGAAGCTTTCTTT; CDR3 protein: CSAGDSTEAFF
J gene: TRBJ2-3; clone size: few; V gene: TRBV27; D gene: TRBD2; CDR3 DNA: TGTGCCAGCAGTGTGACTAGCGGGGGGGAGGAAGATACGCAGTATTTT; CDR3 protein: CASSVTSGGEEDTQYF
J gene: TRBJ2-1; clone size: -; V gene: TRBV2; D gene: TRBD2; CDR3 DNA: TGTGCCAGCAGTGATCCAGCGGGGGGTATAGACAATGAGCAGTTCTTC; CDR3 protein: CASSDPAGGIDNEQFF
J gene: TRBJ2-3; clone size: -; V gene: TRBV5-1; D gene: -; CDR3 DNA: TGCGCCAGCAGCTTTATCGGGATAGAGGGAGATACGCAGTACTTT; CDR3 protein: CASSFIGIEGDTQYF
J gene: TRBJ2-3; clone size: -; V gene: TRBV9; D gene: -; CDR3 DNA: TGTGCCAGCAGCGTAGCAAGGGGGGGGACAGATACGCAGTATTTT; CDR3 protein: CASSVARGGTDTQYF
J gene: TRBJ2-2; clone size: once; V gene: TRBV7-9; D gene: -; CDR3 DNA: TGTGCCAGCAGGGGGACGAACACCGGGGAGCTGTTTTTT; CDR3 protein: CASRGTNTGELFF
J gene: TRBJ2-6; clone size: few; V gene: TRBV7-6; D gene: -; CDR3 DNA: TGTGCCAGCAGCGACTCTGGGGCCAACGTCCTGACTTTC; CDR3 protein: CASSDSGANVLTF
J gene: TRBJ2-1; clone size: -; V gene: TRBV10-3; D gene: -; CDR3 DNA: TGTGCCATCAGAACCGGGCAAGTTGGTGAGCAGTTCTTC; CDR3 protein: CAIRTGQVGEQFF
J gene: TRBJ1-4; clone size: few; V gene: TRBV5-1; D gene: -; CDR3 DNA: TGCGCCAGCAGCTTTGGTAGGGCTGCTAATGAAAAACTGTTTTTT; CDR3 protein: CASSFGRAANEKLFF
J gene: TRBJ2-3; clone size: -; V gene: TRBV5-1; D gene: -; CDR3 DNA: TGCGCCAGCAGCCAGGGATACCCGACGAGGGAGCAGTATTTT; CDR3 protein: CASSQGYPTREQYF
J gene: TRBJ2-2; clone size: many; V gene: TRBV7-3; D gene: -; CDR3 DNA: TGTGCCAGCAGCTTAACGGGGGGGCCCGACGGGGAGCTGTTTTTT; CDR3 protein: CASSLTGGPDGELFF
J gene: TRBJ2-1; clone size: -; V gene: TRBV20-1; D gene: TRBD2; CDR3 DNA: TGCAGTGCTAGACATGTTGATGTCGGGACGGGAGGCCACAATGAGCAGTTCTTC; CDR3 protein: CSARHVDVGTGGHNEQFF
J gene: TRBJ1-4; clone size: many; V gene: TRBV15; D gene: TRBD1; CDR3 DNA: TGTGCCACCAGCAGATCGGGGGGACAGGGCAGTGAAAAACTGTTTTTT; CDR3 protein: CATSRSGGQGSEKLFF
J gene: TRBJ2-7; clone size: -; V gene: TRBV20-1; D gene: -; CDR3 DNA: TGCAGTGCTAGAGATGCCCACGAGCAGTACTTC; CDR3 protein: CSARDAHEQYF
J gene: TRBJ2-1; clone size: many; V gene: TRBV20-1; D gene: -; CDR3 DNA: TGCAGTGCTAGAGACGCCATGGGGACTCCCGGGACGGTAGTATATGAGCAGTTCTTC; CDR3 protein: CSARDAMGTPGTVVYEQFF
J gene: TRBJ2-7; clone size: -; V gene: TRBV7-3; D gene: -; CDR3 DNA: TGTGCCAGCAGCTTCGGACAGCGCGAGCAGTACTTC; CDR3 protein: CASSFGQREQYF
J gene: TRBJ2-5; clone size: -; V gene: TRBV15; D gene: TRBD1; CDR3 DNA: TGTGCCACCAGCGGATTGACAGGGCACCGTGAGACCCAGTACTTC; CDR3 protein: CATSGLTGHRETQYF
J gene: TRBJ2-1; clone size: -; V gene: TRBV7-8; D gene: -; CDR3 DNA: TGTGCCAGCAGCCCGCAGTCCTTC; CDR3 protein: CASSPQSF
J gene: TRBJ1-2; clone size: -; V gene: TRBV11-2; D gene: -; CDR3 DNA: TGTGCCAGCAGCTTAGCGGGGGCTAGCGGCTACACCTTC; CDR3 protein: CASSLAGASGYTF
J gene: TRBJ1-2; clone size: -; V gene: TRBV7-2; D gene: -; CDR3 DNA: TGTGCCAGCAGCTTAGGAGTCCGAGATGGCTACACCTTC; CDR3 protein: CASSLGVRDGYTF
J gene: TRBJ2-7; clone size: many; V gene: TRBV19; D gene: -; CDR3 DNA: TGTGCCAGTAGTATAGATGCAGAAGTCTACGAGCAGTACTTC; CDR3 protein: CASSIDAEVYEQYF
J gene: TRBJ2-6; clone size: once; V gene: TRBV2; D gene: TRBD1; CDR3 DNA: TGTGCCAGCGGCGGACAGGGGGCGCGAGTTTCTGGGGCCAACGTCCTGACTTTC; CDR3 protein: CASGGQGARVSGANVLTF
J gene: TRBJ2-7; clone size: few; V gene: TRBV6-5; D gene: TRBD1; CDR3 DNA: TGTGCCAGCAGTTACGAGGGACAGGGCTACGAGCAGTACTTC; CDR3 protein: CASSYEGQGYEQYF
J gene: TRBJ2-7; clone size: few; V gene: TRBV2; D gene: TRBD1; CDR3 DNA: TGTGCCATCAGACCCCCCGGGACAGGGGGCGAGCAGTACTTC; CDR3 protein: CAIRPPGTGGEQYF
J gene: TRBJ2-7; clone size: many; V gene: TRBV27; D gene: -; CDR3 DNA: TGTGCCAGCAGTTTAGCAGGGGTCGAGATCTACGAGCAGTACTTC; CDR3 protein: CASSLAGVEIYEQYF